These 19 T cell receptor beta chains came from one sample sequenced in a study of cytomegalovirus exposure and HLA in healthy donors. Repertoires were generated with immunoSEQ multiplex PCR, while TCRdb's copy carries only in-frame clones and drops some. Altogether 90,000 to 150,000 clones are present, about 91% being singletons, with the ten largest covering 1.5% to 2%. Sequenced sample: PBMCs. Receptors originate from a man aged 18 to 29 in good health and CMV-seronegative.

This chain connects TRBV2 to TRBJ2-7, with D tentatively TRBD2 (5 bases). This CDR3 has 14 amino acids. Trimming pared 8 bases from V and 0 bases from J, leaving 14 bases between. In germline, CDR1 is SNHLY, CDR2 FYNNEI. CDR3 DNA: TGTGCCAGCGCAGGACTCGCCAGCTCCTACGAGCAGTACTTC. Its protein is CASAGLASSYEQYF.

The genes are TRBV5-4 and TRBJ1-2; 12 bases map to TRBD1. Trimming removed 0 bases from V and 3 bases from J; junction bases left unmatched: 6. The CDR3 covers 17 residues. The V gene's germline CDR1 is SGHNT and CDR2 YYREEE (reference sequence). The CDR3 here is CASSLDGTGGAHYGYTF. The DNA of the CDR3 is TGTGCCAGCAGCTTGGACGGGACAGGGGGCGCCCACTATGGCTACACCTTC.

J is TRBJ2-7 and V is TRBV6-6; D is uncertain. The CDR3 is 12 amino acids. Trimming cost V 6 bases and J 2 bases, with 8 bases left between them. Per germline, CDR1 MNHNY and CDR2 SVGAGI (reference sequence). The CDR3 loop reads CASSEDAYEQYF. For the CDR3, the DNA is TGTGCCAGCAGCGAGGATGCCTACGAGCAGTACTTC.

The CDR3 protein is CASRTESSTDTQYF. The DNA for the CDR3 is TGTGCCAGTAGGACGGAGAGCTCCACAGATACGCAGTATTTT. The rearrangement uses TRBV19 and TRBJ2-3; no clear D gene. CDR1 is LNHDA and CDR2 is SQIVND in the germline V gene (reference sequence). The CDR3 extends over 14 amino acids. V was trimmed by 6 bases and J by 2 bases, leaving 12 bases between them.

The rearrangement links TRBV4-3 to TRBJ2-1; unclear D gene. This CDR3 is 15 amino acids long. Germline-derived CDR1 and CDR2 are LGHNA and YSLEER. Trimming cost V 6 bases and J 0 bases, with 12 bases left between them. The CDR3 here is CASSRDADSYNEQFF. The CDR3 DNA reads TGCGCCAGCAGTCGAGATGCGGACTCCTACAATGAGCAGTTCTTC.

The J gene is TRBJ2-2, the V gene TRBV30, with D possibly being TRBD1 (6 bases). CDR1 GTSNPN and CDR2 SVGIG come from the germline V gene (reference sequence). There are 14 residues in the CDR3. V gave up 8 bases and J gave up 3 bases, with 16 bases separating them. The CDR3 reads CARKVQGYTGELFF. DNA for the CDR3: TGTGCCCGAAAGGTACAGGGTTACACCGGGGAGCTGTTTTTT.

The chain carries TRBV9 and TRBJ2-1, with 12 bases matching TRBD2. The trim removed 2 bases at V and 9 bases at J, leaving 15 bases unmatched. Germline V gene sequence: CDR1 SGDLS, CDR2 YYNGEE. The CDR3 is 18 residues long. The CDR3, as DNA: TGTGCCAGCAGCGTCCTAGCGGGAGGGCCGGCCGAACTCGGTGAGCAGTTCTTC. Translation gives CASSVLAGGPAELGEQFF.

V and J are TRBV6-6 and TRBJ1-3; D is unclear. Germline loops: CDR1 MNHNY, CDR2 SVGAGI (reference sequence). This CDR3 is 12 amino acids long. Trimming removed 9 bases from V and 0 bases from J, with 6 bases in between. The CDR3 region is CASWSSGNTIYF. The CDR3 DNA reads TGTGCCAGTTGGAGCTCTGGAAACACCATATATTTT.

The chain carries TRBV11-2 and TRBJ2-2; the match to TRBD1 covers 9 bases. Unmatched junction bases numbered 1, after V lost 5 bases and J lost 3 bases. Looked up from germline, CDR1 is SGHAT and CDR2 is FQNNGV. The CDR3 has 14 amino acids. CDR3 nucleotides: TGTGCCAGCAGCCGGACAGGGGACACCGGGGAGCTGTTTTTT. This gives the protein CASSRTGDTGELFF.

J is TRBJ2-7 and V is TRBV27, with D maybe TRBD1 (6 bases). This CDR3 region has 13 residues. V lost 5 bases and J 3 bases, leaving 11 bases between the germline ends. Germline CDR1 and CDR2: MNHEY and SMNVEV (reference sequence). The CDR3 DNA sequence: TGTGCCAGCAGTATGCGACAGGACTACGAGCAGTACTTC. As protein: CASSMRQDYEQYF.

The V and J genes are TRBV18 and TRBJ1-6; D gene ambiguous. With 3 bases removed from V and 5 bases from J, the gap between germline ends came to 11 bases. From germline, CDR1 is KGHSH and CDR2 LQKENI. The CDR3 extends over 15 amino acids. The CDR3 here is CASSPGRSDNSPLHF. CDR3 nucleotide sequence: TGTGCCAGCTCACCGGGGAGGAGCGATAATTCACCCCTCCACTTT.

The genes are TRBV7-6 and TRBJ1-2, with 7 nucleotides matching TRBD1. CDR3 length equals 13 residues. The V segment lost 5 bases and the J segment 4 bases; nucleotides outside the gene matches: 4. Germline assignment: CDR1 SGHVS and CDR2 FNYEAQ. The CDR3 region is CASSRDSSYGYTF. In DNA, the CDR3 is TGTGCCAGCAGCCGGGACAGCAGCTATGGCTACACCTTC.

The CDR3 reads CASRSRQGATLHF. The CDR3 DNA reads TGTGCCAGCAGATCCAGGCAGGGTGCCACCCTCCACTTT. This chain connects TRBV7-9 to TRBJ1-6; TRBD1 might be the D (5 bases). CDR1 is SEHNR and CDR2 is FQNEAQ in the germline V gene (reference sequence). V lost 6 bases and J 14 bases, leaving 17 bases between the germline ends. There are 13 residues in the CDR3.

This chain joins TRBV6-5 and TRBJ1-2; D is perhaps TRBD1 (5 bases). From germline, CDR1 is MNHEY and CDR2 SVGAGI. The germline V and J ends were trimmed by 5 bases and 4 bases, with 11 bases remaining between them. This CDR3 contains 13 residues. The CDR3 coding sequence is TGTGCCAGCAGTGCGGGACCCTCCTATGGCTACACCTTC. It is translated as CASSAGPSYGYTF.

This chain links TRBV5-6 with TRBJ2-3, with 7 bases that match TRBD1. Germline CDR1 reads SGHDT; CDR2 reads YYEEEE. With V trimmed by 4 bases and J by 0 bases, 11 bases remained unmatched. The CDR3 contains 17 residues. In DNA form, the CDR3 reads TGTGCCAGCAGCGCAGGGACAGCCAGCTTTAGCACAGATACGCAGTATTTT. Translated, it gives CASSAGTASFSTDTQYF.

This rearrangement joins TRBV2 to TRBJ2-5; D is possibly TRBD2 (6 bases). Germline loops: CDR1 SNHLY, CDR2 FYNNEI. The CDR3 spans 14 residues. With 7 bases removed from V and 4 bases from J, the gap between germline ends came to 16 bases. The DNA of the CDR3 is TGTGCCAGCAATGGTGGAGGGGCGGGAGAGACCCAGTACTTC. Translation gives CASNGGGAGETQYF.

This chain uses TRBV28 with TRBJ1-2; 8 nucleotides line up with TRBD1. Trimming at V came to 8 bases and at J to 1 base, leaving 0 bases not matched to a gene. This CDR3 region has 12 residues. Per the germline V gene, CDR1 is MDHEN and CDR2 is SYDVKM. Written as DNA, the CDR3 is TGTGCCAGCGGACAGGGTAACTATGGCTACACCTTC. Protein: CASGQGNYGYTF.

This clone was counted a single time. This chain joins TRBV5-6 and TRBJ2-7; TRBD1 is a possible D gene (6 bases). The germline gives CDR1 SGHDT, CDR2 YYEEEE. The CDR3 sequence is 18 residues long. Trimming cost V 0 bases and J 0 bases, with 19 bases left between them. The CDR3: CASSLGRGFLGISYEQYF. The DNA of the CDR3 is TGTGCCAGCAGCTTGGGTAGGGGGTTTCTCGGCATCTCCTACGAGCAGTACTTC.

The V gene is TRBV11-2, the J gene TRBJ2-1; no reliable D call. This CDR3 region has 12 residues. Germline V gene lookup returns CDR1 SGHAT and CDR2 FQNNGV. Trimming stripped 2 bases from V and 9 bases from J, with 8 bases between. The CDR3 reads CASSLLKLEQFF. CDR3 sequence (DNA): TGTGCCAGCAGCTTATTGAAACTTGAGCAGTTCTTC.